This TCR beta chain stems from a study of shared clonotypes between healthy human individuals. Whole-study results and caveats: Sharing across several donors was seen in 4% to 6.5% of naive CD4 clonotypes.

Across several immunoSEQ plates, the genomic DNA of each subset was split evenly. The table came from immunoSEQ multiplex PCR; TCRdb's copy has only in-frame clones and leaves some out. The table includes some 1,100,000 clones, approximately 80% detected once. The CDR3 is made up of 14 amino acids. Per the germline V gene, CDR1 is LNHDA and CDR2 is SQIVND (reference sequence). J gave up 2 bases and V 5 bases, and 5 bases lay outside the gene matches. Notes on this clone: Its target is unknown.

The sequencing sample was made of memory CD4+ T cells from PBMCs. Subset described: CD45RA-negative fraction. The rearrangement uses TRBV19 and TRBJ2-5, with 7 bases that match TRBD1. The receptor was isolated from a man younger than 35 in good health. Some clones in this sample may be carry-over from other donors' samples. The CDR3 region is CASSSQTGQETQYF. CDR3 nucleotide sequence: TGTGCCAGTAGTTCTCAGACAGGGCAAGAGACCCAGTACTTC.